What follows describes a single T cell receptor (beta chain). Its target is not known. This sample was included in a study of blood T cells in healthy people across ages. Study-level findings and limits: Diversity figures derived from one million T cells were judged to underestimate the true value. Both higher diversity and more naive CD4+ cells marked long-lived donors when set against aged donors. Older age went with lower TCR beta diversity per million T cells, in a roughly linear way.

The authors extracted at least 5 micrograms of total RNA per sample. Together with a sample-barcoded 5' primer, a J-beta primer mix was included in a second PCR lasting about 6 to 11 cycles. TCRdb analysed the 5' RACE reads with MiXCR anew, one entry per CDR3 protein. The data hold 1.8 million or so distinct CDR3 sequences, with about two fifths observed a single time. J lost 5 bases, V lost 5 bases, and 4 bases had no gene match. This CDR3 spans 14 amino acids. CDR1 is SGHTA and CDR2 is FQGNSA in the germline V gene. Sequencing was performed on blood. The V call is TRBV7-2, the J call TRBJ2-1; 9 bases match TRBD1. The source of this sequence is a human donor in good health. The CDR3 DNA follows: TGTGCCAGCAGCCCCTGGACAGGGGACAATGAGCAGTTCTTC. The encoded protein is CASSPWTGDNEQFF.